The TCR beta chain described here comes from a study of cytomegalovirus exposure and HLA in healthy donors (dated by TCRdb to 2016 to 2017). A note on the overall study: An earlier analysis of approximately 640 of the donors reported 250 to 300 Gb of sequence data and 117 million unique TCR beta sequences from some 180 million T cells. An early release that covered about 640 HLA-typed donors contained about 300 gigabases of sequencing data and 65 million to 100 million unique TCR sequences. Of the 300 to 500 genotyped donors, approximately 80% were placed in the genetic ancestry cluster associated with self-reported Caucasian donors. The study was designed to test whether signatures of past pathogen exposure could be identified by cataloging public T cell receptors. Using immunosequencing, the study profiled T cell repertoires from 500 to 800 subjects and related those repertoires to cytomegalovirus serostatus. Besides the first cohort of 550 to 750 subjects, a separate validation cohort made up of over 100 different subjects was used. High-throughput TCR immunosequencing, statistical association of individual TCRs with disease status, and machine learning were combined to predict cytomegalovirus infection status. A later analysis re-examined previously published TCR beta repertoires from 610 or so donors and added high-resolution HLA genotyping to investigate patterns of TCR occurrence. Rather than using new phenotypic data, the later analysis identified candidate immune exposures from TCR beta sequences and from how often those sequences occurred across donors. An earlier analysis of around 540 of the donors applied high-throughput TCR beta sequencing to assess whether each TCR beta V gene segment acted as functional or pseudogenic. Donor age, sex, ethnicity and CMV serostatus were compiled alongside the repertoire data. In a later genetic analysis, genome-wide SNP genotypes for about three fifths of the roughly 670 donors were used, and that subset was treated as a discovery cohort. All discovery cohort repertoires had been generated on a single sequencing platform. HLA typing included class I and class II loci at four-digit resolution. Typing coverage varied by locus: about 620-640 donors for A, B, C, DRB1 and DQB1; 500 to 550 for DQA1; about 600 for DPA1; more than 450 for DPB1. Four or five DR-DQ haplotypes were handled as single units for association and clustering because linkage in the cohort was strong. Across roughly 420 genotyped donors of the cohort, an average of about 250,000 unique TCR beta nucleotide sequences per donor were sequenced, and 15% to 20% of those sequences were non-productive.

About this clone: This receptor's antigen is unknown. No much larger clone exists at a distance of one base, and base qualities are not known.

The cohort comprised 550 to 700 healthy bone marrow donors. At the time of sampling, all cohort members were nominally healthy, though unrecorded immune exposures were likely present. The donor was CMV seronegative and was included in the group of a few hundred seronegative cohort members. Each donor provided a peripheral blood sample, and peripheral blood mononuclear cells were used for TCR beta sequencing. Genomic DNA was extracted from the blood cell samples with the Qiagen DNeasy Blood Extraction Kit. Study-level results and caveats: Only TCR beta chains were sequenced in this cohort, and the absence of alpha or paired-chain data limited detectable features. Correlated functional status among segregating V segments might be attributable to linkage disequilibrium, but an unknown experimental factor could not be ruled out. In an earlier analysis of around 500 of the donors, most TCR beta V segments appeared in productive rearrangements about 87% or about 30% of the time, broadly matching IMGT annotations. In a later analysis, several top co-occurrence clusters were reported to appear linked to parvovirus B19, influenza, CMV and Epstein-Barr virus. The authors suggested that the approach could potentially be generalized to other disease states and immunological phenotypes. A later analysis found that HLA-associated TCR beta chains were more clonally expanded and had lower generation probabilities than equally common non-associated chains. A later genetic analysis reported fewer N-insertions in productive TCRs among donors in an Asian-associated ancestry cluster than the roughly 700-donor mean. Assigning TCR associations to individual alleles was difficult when HLA alleles, especially DR and DQ, strongly co-occurred. In a later genetic analysis, a missense DCLRE1C variant was associated with V-gene and J-gene trimming of TCR beta chains, and the association was replicated in an independent cohort. Cytomegalovirus status was reported to be diagnosed by the classifier with high specificity and sensitivity in both the original and validation cohorts. A total of 150 to 200 TCR beta chains were listed by the study as associated with cytomegalovirus. Some IMGT-functional V segments, including TRBV6-2 and TRBV6-3, could not be distinguished by the 87-base-pair reads and were therefore excluded. Most TCR sequences were observed very rarely across donors, whereas some public TCRs were present in many individuals. Specific HLA alleles were associated with roughly 16,000 TCR beta sequences at a false discovery rate of 0.05 in a later analysis. A further reported finding was that TCR beta sequences accurately predicted the HLA-A and HLA-B alleles for most subjects in the first cohort. Most CMV-associated TCR beta chains appeared to be HLA-restricted in a later analysis, and the HLA associations seemed to be driven largely by CMV exposure. In vitro tests confirmed that a few of the cytomegalovirus-associated TCR beta chains recognize cytomegalovirus antigens. A cluster of highly shared sequence variants was judged likely to represent a technical artifact of the sequencing pipeline. In a later analysis, the rate of TCR association differed among HLA loci, with DRB1 alleles having the most associated TCRs and HLA-C alleles having the fewest. For the cohort, immune exposure information was limited to CMV serostatus. Presence/absence analyses assumed roughly uniform sequencing depth across donors, an assumption that may not hold. Because counts were too low, roughly 17 rarely observed V segments, including chromosome 9 orphons, were left out of the earlier analysis of about 620 of the donors. Because HLA typing was missing for some donors at each locus, association tests included only the typed subset.

The library was made by the immunoSEQ multiplex PCR assay. For the multiplex PCR, a mixture combining 60 forward primers for TCR Vbeta segments and 13 reverse primers for TCR Jbeta segments was used. The CDR3 region of rearranged TCR beta genes was amplified from genomic DNA with a multiplex PCR assay. The Illumina HiSeq System was used to sequence the amplified TCR beta libraries as 87-base-pair reads. From the authors' description of their analysis: A later analysis tallied 75 million to 85 million unique TCR beta chains across the 660 or so repertoires, and roughly 11 million of those chains were shared by two or more donors. Raw reads were error-corrected and collapsed into unique sequences by a nearest-neighbor algorithm in which closely related sequences were merged to remove PCR and sequencing errors. Alignment of CDR3 sequences to IMGT reference sequences was used to assign V, D and J gene segments. Each retained sequence needed at least a six-nucleotide match to both a V gene segment and a J gene segment. Rearrangements were called productive when the CDR3 lacked stop codons and stayed in frame with V and J; all others were non-productive. Following IMGT convention, CDR3 was defined as the stretch from the second conserved V-encoded cysteine up to the conserved J-encoded phenylalanine. The earlier analysis of about 610 of the donors excluded sequences that lacked an unambiguous match to a single V gene segment. In an earlier analysis of some 590 of the donors, a V segment was called functional when productive rearrangements were above 56.7%, and segregating when the standard deviation between donors exceeded 5%. A statistical classification framework was built to diagnose cytomegalovirus status from the catalog of TCR beta chain sequences. V and J gene assignment, in a later analysis, came from comparing TCR nucleotide sequences with IMGT/GENE-DB human TR gene sequences. The TCRdist pipeline was used in a later analysis to assign CDR3 sequences and most-parsimonious VDJ recombination scenarios. In a later analysis, every TCR beta chain was defined by the combination of its CDR3 amino acid sequence and its V-gene family, and reads without a unique V-gene family were dropped. As a way to deal with suspected cross-contamination and a sequencing artifact, a later analysis dropped 592 nucleotide sequences that were highly shared and had low generation probability. In a later analysis, a clonal expansion index for each public chain was calculated from normalized within-repertoire ranks of inferred template counts. A later analysis computed generation probabilities with a VDJ recombination model fitted to out-of-frame rearrangements, and checked the results against IGoR. In a later analysis, hypergeometric tests were used to score TCR-TCR, TCR-HLA and TCR-CMV co-occurrence, with a repertoire-size bias correction applied to TCR pairs. False discovery rates were estimated in a later analysis by permuting HLA or CMV assignments 20 times. A later analysis grouped co-occurring TCRs with DBSCAN, adding TCRdist sequence similarity when clustering within HLA-allele-positive subsets. Co-occurrence clustering excluded repertoires with fewer than 30,000 or more than 120,000 public chains, plus five with anomalous nucleotide sharing. The source is immuneACCESS, and TCRdb retained only in-frame sequences with V and J called. Part of the clones is not carried over; for the studies checked, unresolved V genes explain less than half of this, and the remainder is unexplained. The DNA gave D and trimming, while V, J and clone size come from that table. The sample table lists some 120,000 clones, approximately 15% of them with a count of one. 1.5% to 2% of the sample comes from the top ten.

Taken from the germline V gene (reference sequence), the CDR1 and CDR2 loops are MNHNY and SVGAGI. The CDR3 holds 14 amino acids from the cysteine to the phenylalanine. Only the CDR3 DNA stays, 42 bases, in frame from base 1. The source is a woman aged 18-29 years in good health and CMV-seronegative. The sequencing sample was made of PBMCs. The chain joins TRBV6-6 to TRBJ2-5, and TRBD2 matches 10 of the central bases. TRBJ2-7 explains the end of the DNA better; the J call may be wrong. The DNA sequence reads TGTGCCAGCACCAAACTAGCGGGGTCCTACGAGCAGTACTTC. Its translation reads: CASTKLAGSYEQYF.